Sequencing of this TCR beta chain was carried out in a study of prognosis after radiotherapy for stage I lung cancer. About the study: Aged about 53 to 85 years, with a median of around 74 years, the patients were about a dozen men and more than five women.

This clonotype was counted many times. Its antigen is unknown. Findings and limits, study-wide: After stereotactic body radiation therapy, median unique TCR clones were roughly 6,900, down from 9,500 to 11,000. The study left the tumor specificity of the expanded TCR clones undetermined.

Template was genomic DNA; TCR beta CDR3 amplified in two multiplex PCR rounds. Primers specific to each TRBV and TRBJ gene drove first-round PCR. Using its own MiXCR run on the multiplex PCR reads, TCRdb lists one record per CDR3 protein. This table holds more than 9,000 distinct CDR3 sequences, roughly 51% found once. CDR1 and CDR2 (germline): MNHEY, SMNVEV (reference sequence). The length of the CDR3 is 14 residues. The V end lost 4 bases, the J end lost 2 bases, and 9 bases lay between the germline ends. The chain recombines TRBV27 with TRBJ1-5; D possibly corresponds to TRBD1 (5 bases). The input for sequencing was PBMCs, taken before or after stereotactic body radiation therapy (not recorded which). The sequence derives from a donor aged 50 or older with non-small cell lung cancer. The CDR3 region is CASSSRAGNQPQHF. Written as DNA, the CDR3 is TGTGCCAGCAGTTCCAGGGCAGGCAATCAGCCCCAGCATTTT.